Listed here are 31 T cell receptor beta chains from one sample, sequenced in a study of cytomegalovirus exposure and HLA in healthy donors. Amplification used 60 Vbeta primers and 13 Jbeta primers. TCRdb keeps only in-frame clones here, not all; method: immunoSEQ multiplex PCR. The data hold tens of thousands of clones, with around 85% observed a single time. The specimen was PBMCs. The source of these receptors is a man between 40 and 49 years old in good health and CMV-seronegative.

The V and J genes are TRBV2 and TRBJ2-2, with a tentative D call TRBD2 (6 bases). This CDR3 comprises 15 residues. Between the trimmed V and J ends, which lost 3 bases and 0 bases, there was a span of 8 bases. Germline loops: CDR1 SNHLY, CDR2 FYNNEI. The CDR3 DNA sequence: TGTGCCAGCAGTGATCGGGGGTCGAACACCGGGGAGCTGTTTTTT. It codes for CASSDRGSNTGELFF.

This chain connects TRBV6-1 to TRBJ1-2, with 12 bases identical to TRBD1. The germline CDR1 and CDR2 sequences are MNHNS and SASEGT. There are 15 residues in the CDR3. The V gene end was trimmed by 4 bases and the J gene end by 4 bases; junction bases not matched to a gene: 4. CDR3 sequence reads: CASSGGTGGLYGYTF. In nucleotides, the CDR3 is TGTGCCAGCAGTGGGGGGACAGGGGGCCTCTATGGCTACACCTTC.

This clone was recorded a few times. The chain joins TRBV7-8 to TRBJ2-3; 8 nucleotides line up with TRBD2. In germline, CDR1 is SGHVS, CDR2 FQNEAQ. This CDR3 is built from 15 residues. Germline trimming cut 8 bases from V and 1 base from J; bases unmatched to any gene: 8. The chain's CDR3 is CASAIAAGGTDTQYF. CDR3 in DNA: TGTGCCAGCGCCATCGCAGCGGGGGGCACAGATACGCAGTATTTT.

The V and J genes are TRBV28 and TRBJ2-7, with TRBD1 matching 7 bases. This CDR3 comprises 19 residues. The J segment lost 5 bases and the V segment lost 3 bases, leaving 22 bases of the junction unmatched. Germline V gives CDR1 MDHEN, CDR2 SYDVKM. The CDR3 sequence is CASSFSSRITTGANDEQYV. CDR3 in DNA: TGTGCCAGCAGTTTTTCTTCGCGGATAACAACAGGGGCGAACGACGAGCAGTACGTC.

The V gene is TRBV30, the J gene TRBJ2-7, with 8 bases aligning to TRBD1. Losses at the gene ends were 1 base for V and 6 bases for J; bases not matched to a gene: 5. The CDR3 length is 13 residues. Germline CDR1 GTSNPN, CDR2 SVGIG (reference sequence). The CDR3 DNA is TGTGCCTGGAGTGGGGGACAGGTCACCGAGCAGTACTTC. Its translation is CAWSGGQVTEQYF.

The gene calls are TRBV5-8 and TRBJ2-3, with a weak D call TRBD1 (6 bases). The ends were cut back, 1 base at V and 4 bases at J, with 10 bases in the middle. Germline values: CDR1 SGHTS, CDR2 YDEGEE. CDR3 size: 14 residues. The CDR3 loop is CASSLRSGADTQYF. The DNA for the CDR3 is TGTGCCAGCAGCTTGAGGTCAGGGGCAGATACGCAGTATTTT.

The chain is built from TRBV30 and TRBJ1-1; 7 nucleotides match TRBD1. The germline V gene encodes CDR1 GTSNPN and CDR2 SVGIG (reference sequence). The CDR3 is 13 residues long. The trim removed 3 bases at V and 4 bases at J, leaving 5 bases unmatched. The CDR3 protein is CAWSAQGSTEAFF. In DNA form, the CDR3 reads TGTGCCTGGAGCGCACAGGGGAGCACTGAAGCTTTCTTT.

The V and J genes are TRBV7-2 and TRBJ1-2; perhaps TRBD1 as D (5 bases). Trimming took off 1 base at V and 5 bases at J, with 11 bases between the two ends. The CDR3 has 14 residues. In germline, CDR1 is SGHTA, CDR2 FQGNSA. The chain's CDR3 is CASSLVTGGYGYTF. The CDR3 DNA follows: TGTGCCAGCAGCTTAGTCACTGGGGGGTATGGCTACACCTTC.

CDR3 in DNA: TGTGCCAGCAGCGGGGATATTGACTATGGCTACACCTTC. Its translation is CASSGDIDYGYTF. The chain recombines TRBV28 with TRBJ1-2; no clear D gene. Trimming removed 6 bases from V and 3 bases from J, with 11 bases in between. The CDR3 runs 13 residues. CDR1 and CDR2 from the germline V gene are MDHEN and SYDVKM.

The J gene is TRBJ2-7, the V gene TRBV28; 7 nucleotides line up with TRBD1. The ends lost 5 bases at V and 4 bases at J; junction bases unmatched: 14. This CDR3 has 16 residues. The germline gives CDR1 MDHEN, CDR2 SYDVKM. CDR3 bases: TGTGCCAGCAGTCAGCGTTTACAGGGGCCTTTTTACGAGCAGTACGTC. Translation gives CASSQRLQGPFYEQYV.

V and J are TRBV7-3 and TRBJ2-1; possibly TRBD1 for D (5 bases). The CDR3 spans 13 residues. Trimming removed 3 bases at V and 7 bases at J, with 10 bases between. Germline loops: CDR1 SGHTA, CDR2 FQGTGA. This CDR3 is CASSLAGINEQFF. CDR3 nucleotide sequence: TGTGCCAGCAGCTTGGCAGGGATTAATGAGCAGTTCTTC.

The rearrangement joins TRBV23-1 to TRBJ2-7; 8 bases line up with TRBD2. TRBV23-1 is annotated as an ORF whose role is uncertain. The J segment lost 0 bases and the V segment lost 4 bases, leaving 5 bases of the junction unmatched. CDR3 length: 15 amino acids. The CDR3 reads CASSPGGLPSYEQYV. The CDR3 bases are TGCGCCAGCAGTCCGGGGGGGCTACCCTCCTACGAGCAGTACGTC.

The rearrangement joins TRBV28 to TRBJ1-6; 7 nucleotides agree with TRBD1. V shed 7 bases, J shed 9 bases, and the junction held 12 bases outside the gene matches. CDR1 and CDR2 from the germline V gene are MDHEN and SYDVKM. The CDR3 consists of 15 residues. The CDR3 protein is CASTPREGASSPLHF. DNA for the CDR3: TGTGCCAGCACCCCCCGGGAGGGGGCGAGTTCACCCCTCCACTTT.

The chain uses TRBV29-1 and TRBJ1-1, with D possibly TRBD1 on 5 matching bases. V dropped 5 bases and J dropped 7 bases, with 14 bases sitting between them. CDR1 is SQVTM, CDR2 ANQGSEA, per germline. CDR3 length: 12 amino acids. The chain's CDR3 is CSVKSARDEAFF. The DNA of the CDR3 is TGCAGCGTTAAGTCCGCCAGGGATGAAGCTTTCTTT. Full variable domain (rest looked up from reference TRBV29-1 and TRBJ1-1): SAVISQKPSRDICQRGTSLTIQCQVDSQVTMMFWYRQQPGQSLTLIATANQGSEATYESGFVIDKFPISRPNLTFSTLTVSNMSPEDSSIYLCSVKSARDEAFFGQGTRLTVV.

The sample holds one count of this clone. V usage is TRBV19 and J usage is TRBJ1-2, with 8 nucleotides matching TRBD1. After removal of 3 bases from V and 7 bases from J, the junction contained 4 bases not matched to a gene. The CDR3 contains 13 residues. The germline CDR1 and CDR2 sequences are LNHDA and SQIVND (reference sequence). The CDR3 DNA sequence: TGTGCCAGTAGTATTCAGGGGGCGGGTGGCTACACCTTC. It encodes CASSIQGAGGYTF.

This clone has more than one count but fewer than ten. The CDR3 protein is CASSPQTGYGSYEQYV. DNA for the CDR3: TGTGCCAGCAGCCCGCAGACAGGGTACGGCTCCTACGAGCAGTACGTC. This chain links TRBV11-2 with TRBJ2-7; 7 nucleotides align to TRBD1. Germline trimming cut 5 bases from V and 0 bases from J; bases unmatched to any gene: 10. The germline gives CDR1 SGHAT, CDR2 FQNNGV. CDR3 length: 16 residues.

The chain combines TRBV28 with TRBJ1-5, with D hard to call. Looked up from germline, CDR1 is MDHEN and CDR2 is SYDVKM. This CDR3 spans 12 amino acids. V was cut by 2 bases and J by 9 bases, with 8 bases left in between. This CDR3 is CASSLPYRPQHF. CDR3 bases: TGTGCCAGCAGTTTACCTTATCGGCCCCAGCATTTT. Full variable domain (rest looked up from reference TRBV28 and TRBJ1-5): DVKVTQSSRYLVKRTGEKVFLECVQDMDHENMFWYRQDPGLGLRLIYFSYDVKMKEKGDIPEGYSVSREKKERFSLILESASTNQTSMYLCASSLPYRPQHFGDGTRLSIL.

The chain has TRBV6-5 and TRBJ1-2; the D is unclear. In germline, CDR1 is MNHEY, CDR2 SVGAGI. Trimming took 6 bases from V and 8 from J, leaving 10 bases between them. This CDR3 comprises 11 residues. This CDR3 reads CASRRRGGYTF. The CDR3 DNA is TGTGCCAGCAGACGGAGAGGAGGCTACACCTTC.

J is TRBJ1-5 and V is TRBV4-2, with a possible D match to TRBD1 (6 bases). The germline CDR1 and CDR2 sequences are LGHNA and YNFKEQ. Deletions cut 1 base from V and 2 bases from J, with 9 bases between. There are 15 residues in the CDR3. In DNA form, the CDR3 reads TGTGCCAGCAGCCAAGCAGGGGCGGGCAATCAGCCCCAGCATTTT. Protein sequence: CASSQAGAGNQPQHF.

The chain employs TRBV11-2 and TRBJ1-1, with 10 bases fitting TRBD1. The CDR3 loop spans 16 amino acids. The ends lost 1 base at V and 7 bases at J; junction bases unmatched: 9. Looked up from germline, CDR1 is SGHAT and CDR2 is FQNNGV. This chain's CDR3 is CASSLGWPGQGHEAFF. The CDR3 DNA sequence: TGTGCCAGCAGCTTAGGATGGCCGGGACAGGGGCATGAAGCTTTCTTT.

The V and J genes are TRBV30 and TRBJ2-2; 10 bases are shared with TRBD1. Germline V gene data show CDR1 as GTSNPN and CDR2 as SVGIG (reference sequence). V shed 4 bases, J shed 4 bases, and the junction held 6 bases outside the gene matches. This CDR3 contains 15 residues. The CDR3 DNA sequence: TGTGCCTGGACCACCGGGACAGGGGCCACCGGGGAGCTGTTTTTT. Protein sequence: CAWTTGTGATGELFF.

The V call is TRBV19, the J call TRBJ2-3; the match to TRBD1 covers 7 bases. V shed 2 bases, J shed 0 bases, and the junction held 2 bases outside the gene matches. This CDR3 spans 15 amino acids. Per the germline V gene, CDR1 is LNHDA and CDR2 is SQIVND (reference sequence). The CDR3 nucleotides read TGTGCCAGTAGTATACAGGGGGTCAGCACAGATACGCAGTATTTT. It yields the protein CASSIQGVSTDTQYF.

As DNA, the CDR3 is TGTGCCAGCGGGCACGGGGGGATCCAAGAGACCCAGTACTTC. This translates into CASGHGGIQETQYF. This chain uses TRBV7-9 with TRBJ2-5; 7 bases are a match to TRBD2. The J segment lost 1 base and the V segment lost 8 bases, leaving 7 bases of the junction unmatched. The CDR3 has 14 amino acids. Germline V gene lookup returns CDR1 SEHNR and CDR2 FQNEAQ (reference sequence).

The V and J genes are TRBV27 and TRBJ1-6; D uncertain. V was trimmed by 6 bases and J by 6 bases, leaving 9 bases between them. From germline, CDR1 is MNHEY and CDR2 SMNVEV (reference sequence). The length of the CDR3 is 13 residues. The CDR3 protein is CASSDSFNSPLHF. The CDR3 region has the DNA TGTGCCAGCAGCGACTCTTTTAATTCACCCCTCCACTTT.

This clone was seen a handful of times. The CDR3, as DNA: TGCGCCAGCAGCCGAGCAGGGTACACTGAAGCTTTCTTT. Its translation: CASSRAGYTEAFF. This rearrangement joins TRBV4-3 to TRBJ1-1; TRBD1 might be the D (5 bases). This CDR3 has 13 amino acids. The V end was cut by 4 bases, the J end by 3 bases, with 9 bases between. In germline, CDR1 is LGHNA, CDR2 YSLEER.

The rearrangement joins TRBV27 to TRBJ1-1; 7 positions agree with TRBD1. V lost 5 bases to trimming and J lost 5 bases; unmatched junction nucleotides: 5. This CDR3 has 13 residues. CDR1 is MNHEY, CDR2 SMNVEV, per germline (reference sequence). The DNA of the CDR3 is TGTGCCAGCAGTGAACTACAGGGGACTGAAGCTTTCTTT. Translating gives CASSELQGTEAFF.

J is TRBJ2-7 and V is TRBV6-5, with 8 bases matching TRBD1. J was trimmed by 2 bases and V by 6 bases; bases with no gene match: 9. Germline V gene sequence: CDR1 MNHEY, CDR2 SVGAGI. This CDR3 spans 15 amino acids. CDR3 amino acids: CASSRGTGKTYEQYF. CDR3 nucleotide sequence: TGTGCCAGCAGCCGCGGGACAGGAAAGACCTACGAGCAGTACTTC.

This clone has just one count. This chain connects TRBV11-2 to TRBJ2-3; TRBD2 matches at 7 bases. After removal of 5 bases from V and 2 bases from J, the junction contained 7 bases not matched to a gene. The CDR3 has 15 amino acids. Germline V CDR1 and CDR2: SGHAT, FQNNGV. CDR3 region: CASSQGDYNTDTQYF. The CDR3 nucleotides read TGTGCCAGCAGCCAAGGGGACTACAACACAGATACGCAGTATTTT.

The chain links TRBV7-6 to TRBJ2-1; 8 bases agree with TRBD2. This CDR3 comprises 15 residues. Germline CDR1 and CDR2: SGHVS and FNYEAQ. Trimming removed 1 base from V and 6 bases from J; junction bases left unmatched: 5. The CDR3 is CASSLEGLGGNEQFF. The CDR3 DNA reads as TGTGCCAGCAGCTTAGAGGGACTAGGGGGCAATGAGCAGTTCTTC.

The chain uses TRBV6-5 and TRBJ1-6, with D perhaps matching TRBD1 (5 bases). The V gene's germline CDR1 is MNHEY and CDR2 SVGAGI. Between the trimmed V and J ends, which lost 3 bases and 10 bases, there was a span of 13 bases. The CDR3 has 14 residues. CDR3 in amino acids: CASSYIGGDSPLHF. For the CDR3, the DNA is TGTGCCAGCAGTTATATCGGGGGGGACTCACCCCTCCACTTT.

V gene TRBV10-3 combines with J gene TRBJ2-6; D is perhaps TRBD1 (7 bases). V lost 4 bases to trimming and J lost 0 bases, with 16 bases between them. The length of the CDR3 is 18 residues. CDR1 is ENHRY and CDR2 is SYGVKD in the germline V gene. The CDR3 protein is CAISATGDFYSGANVLTF. DNA for the CDR3: TGTGCCATCAGTGCAACAGGGGACTTTTACTCTGGGGCCAACGTCCTGACTTTC.